This entry lists 17 T cell receptor beta chains sequenced from one sample in a study of T cell responses to AZD1222 COVID-19 vaccine. This table comes from immunoSEQ multiplex PCR, and its TCRdb copy is limited to in-frame clones, with some not included. The sample lists 65,000 to 75,000 clones, about three quarters occurring once. The sequences come from peripheral blood, collected 28 days after the second AZD1222 dose. Every receptor here comes from an adult who received the AZD1222 COVID-19 vaccine.

The V and J genes are TRBV9 and TRBJ1-1; D is possibly TRBD1 (5 bases). V was shortened by 3 bases and J by 1 base, with 13 bases between the two germline ends. Germline CDR1 reads SGDLS; CDR2 reads YYNGEE. This CDR3 region has 15 residues. CDR3 nucleotide sequence: TGTGCCAGCAGCGCATGGGACCGTTCGAACACTGAAGCTTTCTTT. Encoded protein: CASSAWDRSNTEAFF.

The chain uses TRBV7-9 and TRBJ2-3, with D perhaps matching TRBD2 (6 bases). In germline, CDR1 is SEHNR, CDR2 FQNEAQ (reference sequence). The V and J ends lost 1 base and 2 bases respectively, with 7 bases between them. CDR3 size: 14 residues. The CDR3, as DNA: TGTGCCAGCAGCTTAGGGGACTCCACAGATACGCAGTATTTT. As protein: CASSLGDSTDTQYF.

The rearrangement uses TRBV7-3 and TRBJ2-3; 7 positions match TRBD2. Germline V gene sequence: CDR1 SGHTA, CDR2 FQGTGA. The CDR3 totals 14 residues. V shed 5 bases, J shed 1 base, and the junction held 3 bases outside the gene matches. DNA of the CDR3: TGTGCCAGCAGCCAAACTAGCGGCACAGATACGCAGTATTTT. This gives the protein CASSQTSGTDTQYF.

As to this clone: At one end the junction does not follow the germline gene, possibly because of a read error. The chain employs TRBV20-1 and TRBJ2-1; D uncertain. Germline V lookup: CDR1 DFQATT, CDR2 SNEGSKA (reference sequence). CDR3 length equals 11 residues. The CDR3 DNA sequence: TGCAGGGCTAACTCCTACAATGAGCAGTTCTTC. It codes for CRANSYNEQFF.

This clone was observed a few times. V is TRBV5-1 and J is TRBJ2-2, with 9 bases aligning to TRBD2. CDR1 and CDR2 (germline): SGHRS, YFSETQ. The CDR3 runs 16 residues. V lost 3 bases and J lost 6; bases outside the gene matches: 9. CDR3 nucleotides: TGCGCCAGCAGCTGGGCCGGGACTAGCATCCCCGGGGAGCTGTTTTTT. Translating it yields CASSWAGTSIPGELFF.

V is TRBV4-1 and J is TRBJ1-2, with D unresolved. This CDR3 has 15 residues. V was pared by 0 bases and J by 5 bases, with 13 bases between. CDR1 is MGHRA and CDR2 is YSYEKL in the germline V gene. Written as DNA, the CDR3 is TGCGCCAGCAGCCAAGATCTGAGGGTGAGATATGGCTACACCTTC. This sequence encodes CASSQDLRVRYGYTF.

J is TRBJ1-1 and V is TRBV28; D is ambiguous. The CDR3 totals 11 residues. V gave up 7 bases and J gave up 6 bases, with 9 bases separating them. Germline V gene sequence: CDR1 MDHEN, CDR2 SYDVKM. This CDR3 reads CASTRGPEAFF. CDR3 nucleotide sequence: TGTGCCAGCACCCGAGGCCCTGAAGCTTTCTTT.

The chain employs TRBV20-1 and TRBJ2-7; D is ambiguous. V shed 5 bases and J shed 3 bases, with 8 bases lying between them. This CDR3 region has 11 residues. The germline V gene has CDR1 DFQATT and CDR2 SNEGSKA (reference sequence). CDR3 protein: CSAQVIYEQYF. The CDR3, as DNA: TGCAGTGCTCAAGTGATCTACGAGCAGTACTTC.

The rearrangement joins TRBV5-1 to TRBJ2-7, with D uncertain. Germline V gene lookup returns CDR1 SGHRS and CDR2 YFSETQ. CDR3 length equals 12 residues. V was shortened by 2 bases and J by 3 bases, with 6 bases between the two germline ends. CDR3 in amino acids: CASSLSGYEQYF. CDR3 coding DNA: TGCGCCAGCAGCTTAAGTGGCTACGAGCAGTACTTC. The full variable domain, rest sourced from reference TRBV5-1 and TRBJ2-7, is KAGVTQTPRYLIKTRGQQVTLSCSPISGHRSVSWYQQTPGQGLQFLFEYFSETQRNKGNFPGRFSGRQFSNSRSEMNVSTLELGDSALYLCASSLSGYEQYFGPGTRLTVT.

This chain links TRBV5-8 with TRBJ1-5, with D hard to call. The CDR3 spans 12 residues. The V gene lost 0 bases and the J gene lost 8 bases, with 6 bases spanning the gap. Germline V CDR1 and CDR2: SGHTS, YDEGEE. The CDR3 DNA reads as TGTGCCAGCAGCTTGGCCCAAAAGCCCCAGCATTTT. This codes for CASSLAQKPQHF.

This CDR3 is CASSLEGNEQFF. As DNA, the CDR3 is TGTGCCAGCAGCTTGGAGGGAAATGAGCAGTTCTTC. The chain links TRBV9 to TRBJ2-1, with D possibly being TRBD2 (6 bases). Germline lookup yields CDR1 SGDLS and CDR2 YYNGEE. CDR3 size: 12 residues. The germline V and J ends were trimmed by 4 bases and 7 bases, with 9 bases remaining between them.

This clone was seen only a few times. This chain connects TRBV6-5 to TRBJ1-2; D call uncertain. V lost 9 bases to trimming and J lost 5 bases, with 16 bases between them. The CDR3 contains 13 residues. Germline CDR1 and CDR2: MNHEY and SVGAGI. CDR3 in DNA: TGTGCCAGTTCCCAAGGAGGCGGTTATGGCTACACCTTC. Translation gives CASSQGGGYGYTF.

This chain joins TRBV28 and TRBJ1-1; a possible D gene is TRBD1 (5 bases). Germline V lookup: CDR1 MDHEN, CDR2 SYDVKM. The CDR3 consists of 13 residues. V lost 3 bases and J 5 bases, leaving 10 bases between the germline ends. CDR3 residues: CASSFQGETEAFF. The CDR3 coding sequence is TGTGCCAGCAGTTTTCAGGGTGAGACTGAAGCTTTCTTT.

Only one count was recorded for this clone. The chain employs TRBV15 and TRBJ1-4, with no clear D. This CDR3 contains 15 residues. The V gene lost 0 bases and the J gene lost 5 bases, with 10 bases spanning the gap. In germline, CDR1 is LNHNV, CDR2 YYDKDF (reference sequence). The DNA of the CDR3 is TGTGCCACCAGCAGAGATTTCGCCAGAAATGAAAAACTGTTTTTT. Its translation is CATSRDFARNEKLFF.

The V gene is TRBV6-5, the J gene TRBJ2-2, with a possible D match to TRBD2 (6 bases). The germline V and J ends were trimmed by 6 bases and 8 bases, with 19 bases remaining between them. The CDR3 extends over 15 amino acids. Germline loops: CDR1 MNHEY, CDR2 SVGAGI. The CDR3 nucleotides are TGTGCCAGCAGCGGCCCAAGCGGGCGCACGGGGGAGCTGTTTTTT. It yields the protein CASSGPSGRTGELFF.

The table lists this clone with a few counts. The gene calls are TRBV11-2 and TRBJ2-1; TRBD2 matches 10 bases. Germline CDR1 SGHAT, CDR2 FQNNGV. The J segment lost 0 bases and the V segment lost 4 bases, leaving 9 bases of the junction unmatched. The CDR3 contains 18 residues. The CDR3 region has the DNA TGTGCCAGCAGCTGGTCTAGCGGGGGATTTAGCTCCTACAATGAGCAGTTCTTC. This translates into CASSWSSGGFSSYNEQFF.

For this clone: This CDR3 is also generated by other DNA sequences in the sample. The chain carries TRBV6-5 and TRBJ1-6; TRBD1 matches at 9 bases. CDR1 is MNHEY and CDR2 is SVGAGI in the germline V gene. CDR3 size: 15 residues. The V gene end was trimmed by 2 bases and the J gene end by 7 bases; junction bases not matched to a gene: 3. CDR3 protein: CASSYLGQGNSPLHF. DNA of the CDR3: TGTGCCAGCAGTTACCTCGGACAGGGGAATTCACCCCTCCACTTT.